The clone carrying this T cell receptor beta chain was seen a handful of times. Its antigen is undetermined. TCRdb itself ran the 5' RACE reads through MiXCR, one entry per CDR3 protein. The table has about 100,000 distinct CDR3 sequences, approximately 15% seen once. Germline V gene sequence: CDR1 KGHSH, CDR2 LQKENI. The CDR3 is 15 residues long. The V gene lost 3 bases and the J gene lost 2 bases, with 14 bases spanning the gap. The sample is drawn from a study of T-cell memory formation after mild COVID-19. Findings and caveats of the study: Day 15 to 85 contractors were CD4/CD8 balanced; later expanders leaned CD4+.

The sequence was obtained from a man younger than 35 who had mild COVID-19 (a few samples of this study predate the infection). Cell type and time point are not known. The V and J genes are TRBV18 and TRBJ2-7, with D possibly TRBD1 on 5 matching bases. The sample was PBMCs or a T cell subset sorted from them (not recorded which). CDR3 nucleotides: TGTGCCAGCTCACCCGACGGCAGGGTCACCTACGAGCAGTACTTC. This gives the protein CASSPDGRVTYEQYF.